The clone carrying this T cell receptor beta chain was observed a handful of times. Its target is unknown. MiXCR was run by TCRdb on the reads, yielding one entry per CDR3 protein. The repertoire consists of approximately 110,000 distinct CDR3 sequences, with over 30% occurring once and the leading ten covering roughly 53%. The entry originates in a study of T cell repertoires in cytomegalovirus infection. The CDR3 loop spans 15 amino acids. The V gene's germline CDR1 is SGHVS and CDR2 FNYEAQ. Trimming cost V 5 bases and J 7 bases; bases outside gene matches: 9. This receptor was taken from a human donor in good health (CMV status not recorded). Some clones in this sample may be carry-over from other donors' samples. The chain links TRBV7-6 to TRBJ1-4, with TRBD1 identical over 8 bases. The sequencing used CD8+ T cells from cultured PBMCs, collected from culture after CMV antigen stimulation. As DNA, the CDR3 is TGTGCCAGCAGCGGACAGGGATGGGGATCTGAAAAACTGTTTTTT. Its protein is CASSGQGWGSEKLFF.